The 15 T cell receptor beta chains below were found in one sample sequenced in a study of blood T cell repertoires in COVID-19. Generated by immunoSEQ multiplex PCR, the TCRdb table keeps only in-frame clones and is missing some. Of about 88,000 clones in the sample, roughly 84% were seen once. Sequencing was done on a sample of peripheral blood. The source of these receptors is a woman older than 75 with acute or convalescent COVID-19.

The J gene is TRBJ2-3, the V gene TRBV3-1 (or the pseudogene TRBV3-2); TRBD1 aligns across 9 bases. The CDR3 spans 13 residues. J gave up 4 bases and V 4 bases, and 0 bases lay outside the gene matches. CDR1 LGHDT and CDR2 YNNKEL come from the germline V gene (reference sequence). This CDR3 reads CASSRQGADTQYF. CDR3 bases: TGTGCCAGCAGCCGACAGGGGGCAGATACGCAGTATTTT.

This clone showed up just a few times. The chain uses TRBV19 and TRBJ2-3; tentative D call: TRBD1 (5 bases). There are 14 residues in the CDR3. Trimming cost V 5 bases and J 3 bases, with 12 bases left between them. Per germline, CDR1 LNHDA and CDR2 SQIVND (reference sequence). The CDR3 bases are TGTGCCAGTAGTCTGGGGCTTCTGACAGATACGCAGTATTTT. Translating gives CASSLGLLTDTQYF.

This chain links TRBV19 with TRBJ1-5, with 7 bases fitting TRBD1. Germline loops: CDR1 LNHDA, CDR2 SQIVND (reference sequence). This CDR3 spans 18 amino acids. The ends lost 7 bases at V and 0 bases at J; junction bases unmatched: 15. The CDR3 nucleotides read TGTGCCAGTACCAAAACAGGGGAGGCCGTTTATAGCAATCAGCCCCAGCATTTT. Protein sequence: CASTKTGEAVYSNQPQHF.

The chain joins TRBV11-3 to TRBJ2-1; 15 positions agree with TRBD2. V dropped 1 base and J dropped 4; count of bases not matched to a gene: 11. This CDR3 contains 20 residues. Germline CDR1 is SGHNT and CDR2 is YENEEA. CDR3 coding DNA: TGTGCCAGCAGCTTAGCGAGGGTCGGACTAGCGGGAGGGAATTACAATGAGCAGTTCTTC. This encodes CASSLARVGLAGGNYNEQFF.

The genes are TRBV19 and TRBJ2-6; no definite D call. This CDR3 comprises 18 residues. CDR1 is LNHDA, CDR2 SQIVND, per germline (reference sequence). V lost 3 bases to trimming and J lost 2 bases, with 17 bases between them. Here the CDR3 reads CASSMSRSDLAGANVLTF. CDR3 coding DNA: TGTGCCAGTAGTATGTCTAGAAGTGATCTTGCTGGGGCCAACGTCCTGACTTTC.

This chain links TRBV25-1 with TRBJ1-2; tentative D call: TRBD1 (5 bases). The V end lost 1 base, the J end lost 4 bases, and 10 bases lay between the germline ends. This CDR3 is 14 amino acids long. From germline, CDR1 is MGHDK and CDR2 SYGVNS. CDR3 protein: CASSESGDFYGYTF. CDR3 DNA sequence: TGTGCCAGCAGTGAATCGGGGGATTTCTATGGCTACACCTTC.

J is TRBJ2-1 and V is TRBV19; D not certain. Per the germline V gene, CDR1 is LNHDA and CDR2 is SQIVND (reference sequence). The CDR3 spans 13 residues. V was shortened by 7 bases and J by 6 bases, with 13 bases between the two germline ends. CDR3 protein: CASKFYDSNEQFF. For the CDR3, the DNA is TGTGCCAGTAAGTTTTACGACTCCAATGAGCAGTTCTTC. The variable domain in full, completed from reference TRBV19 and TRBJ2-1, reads DGGITQSPKYLFRKEGQNVTLSCEQNLNHDAMYWYRQDPGQGLRLIYYSQIVNDFQKGDIAEGYSVSREKKESFPLTVTSAQKNPTAFYLCASKFYDSNEQFFGPGTRLTVL.

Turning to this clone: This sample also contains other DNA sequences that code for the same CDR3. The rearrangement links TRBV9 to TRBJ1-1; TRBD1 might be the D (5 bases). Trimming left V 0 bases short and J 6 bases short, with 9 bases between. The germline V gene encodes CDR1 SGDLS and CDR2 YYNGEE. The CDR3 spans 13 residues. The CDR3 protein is CASSVVEGAEAFF. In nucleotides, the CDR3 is TGTGCCAGCAGCGTAGTCGAAGGGGCTGAAGCTTTCTTT.

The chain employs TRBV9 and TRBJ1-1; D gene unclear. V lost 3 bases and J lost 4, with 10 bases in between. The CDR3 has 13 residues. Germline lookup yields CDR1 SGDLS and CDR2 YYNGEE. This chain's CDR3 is CASSARVGTEAFF. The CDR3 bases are TGTGCCAGCAGCGCCCGGGTGGGCACTGAAGCTTTCTTT.

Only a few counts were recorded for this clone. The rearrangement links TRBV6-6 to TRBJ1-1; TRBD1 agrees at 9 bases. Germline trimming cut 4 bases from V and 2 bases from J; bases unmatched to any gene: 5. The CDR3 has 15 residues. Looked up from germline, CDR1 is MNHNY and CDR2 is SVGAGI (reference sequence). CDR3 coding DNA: TGTGCCAGCAGTTCTTGGGGACAGGGAAACACTGAAGCTTTCTTT. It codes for CASSSWGQGNTEAFF.

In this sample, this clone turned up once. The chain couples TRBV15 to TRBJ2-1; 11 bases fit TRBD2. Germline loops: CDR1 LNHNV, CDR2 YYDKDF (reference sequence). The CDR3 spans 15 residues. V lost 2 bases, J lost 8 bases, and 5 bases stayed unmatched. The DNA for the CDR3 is TGTGCCACCAGCAGACGGACTAGCGGGTTCCATGAGCAGTTCTTC. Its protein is CATSRRTSGFHEQFF.

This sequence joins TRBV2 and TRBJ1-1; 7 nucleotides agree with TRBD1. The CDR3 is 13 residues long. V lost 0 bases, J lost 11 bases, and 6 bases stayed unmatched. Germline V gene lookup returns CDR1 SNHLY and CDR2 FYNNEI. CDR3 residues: CASSEALGGKAFF. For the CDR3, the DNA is TGTGCCAGCAGTGAAGCGCTAGGGGGCAAGGCTTTCTTT.

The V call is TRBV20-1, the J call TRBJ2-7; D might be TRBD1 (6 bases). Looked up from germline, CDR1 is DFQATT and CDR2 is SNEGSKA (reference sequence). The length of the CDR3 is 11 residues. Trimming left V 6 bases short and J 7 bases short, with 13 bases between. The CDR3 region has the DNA TGCAGTGCAAAAACAGGGTCGGAGCAGTACTTC. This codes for CSAKTGSEQYF.

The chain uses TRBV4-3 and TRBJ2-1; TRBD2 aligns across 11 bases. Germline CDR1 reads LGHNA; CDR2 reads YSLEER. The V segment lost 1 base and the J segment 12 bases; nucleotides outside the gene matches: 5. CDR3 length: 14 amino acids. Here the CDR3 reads CASSQGTSGLGQFF. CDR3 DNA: TGCGCCAGCAGCCAAGGGACTAGCGGGCTTGGGCAGTTCTTC.

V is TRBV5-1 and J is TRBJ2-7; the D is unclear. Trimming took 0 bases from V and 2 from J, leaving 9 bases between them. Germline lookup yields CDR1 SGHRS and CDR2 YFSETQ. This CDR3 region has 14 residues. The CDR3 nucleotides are TGCGCCAGCAGCTTGGTGCCAGACACCTACGAGCAGTACTTC. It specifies CASSLVPDTYEQYF.